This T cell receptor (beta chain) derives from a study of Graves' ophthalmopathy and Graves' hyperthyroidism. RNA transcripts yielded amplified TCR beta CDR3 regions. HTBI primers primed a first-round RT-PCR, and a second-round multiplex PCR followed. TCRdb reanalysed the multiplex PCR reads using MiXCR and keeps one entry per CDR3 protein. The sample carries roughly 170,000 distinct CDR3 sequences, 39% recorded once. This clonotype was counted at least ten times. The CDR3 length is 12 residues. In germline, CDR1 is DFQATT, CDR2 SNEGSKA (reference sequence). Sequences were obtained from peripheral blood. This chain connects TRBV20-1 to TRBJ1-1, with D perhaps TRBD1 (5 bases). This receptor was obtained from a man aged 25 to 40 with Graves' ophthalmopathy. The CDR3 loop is CSTGTVNTEAFF. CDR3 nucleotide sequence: TGCAGCACCGGGACGGTGAACACTGAAGCTTTCTTT.